This T cell receptor (beta chain) was found in a study of technical replicates of blood from a few donors. TCRdb's table, derived via immunoSEQ multiplex PCR, lists solely in-frame clones and lacks some. The sample shows roughly 80,000 clones, around 96% of them seen only once. Specimen: T cells isolated from PBMCs. The clonotype was recovered from a human donor in good health.

The CDR3 region is CASSPFFEGSHEQYF. Here the CDR3 DNA reads TGTGCCAGCTCACCGTTTTTTGAGGGATCCCACGAGCAGTACTTC. The chain has TRBV18 and TRBJ2-7; TRBD2 is a possible D gene (5 bases). V was clipped by 3 bases and J by 5 bases, with 17 bases between them. The CDR3 extends over 15 amino acids. The germline CDR1 and CDR2 sequences are KGHSH and LQKENI.